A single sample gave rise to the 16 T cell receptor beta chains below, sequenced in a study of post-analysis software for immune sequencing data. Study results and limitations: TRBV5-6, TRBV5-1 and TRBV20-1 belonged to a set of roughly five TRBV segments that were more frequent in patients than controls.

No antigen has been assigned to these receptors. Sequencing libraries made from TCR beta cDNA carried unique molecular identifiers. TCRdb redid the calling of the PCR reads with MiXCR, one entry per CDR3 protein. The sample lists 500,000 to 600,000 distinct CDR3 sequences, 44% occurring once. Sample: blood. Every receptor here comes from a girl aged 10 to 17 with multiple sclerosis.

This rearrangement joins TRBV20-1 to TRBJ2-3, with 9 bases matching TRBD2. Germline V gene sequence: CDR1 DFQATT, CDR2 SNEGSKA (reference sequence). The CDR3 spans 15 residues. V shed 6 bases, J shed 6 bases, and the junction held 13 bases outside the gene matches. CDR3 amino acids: CSASAVAGARDTQYF. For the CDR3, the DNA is TGCAGTGCCTCCGCGGTAGCGGGAGCCCGGGATACGCAGTATTTT.

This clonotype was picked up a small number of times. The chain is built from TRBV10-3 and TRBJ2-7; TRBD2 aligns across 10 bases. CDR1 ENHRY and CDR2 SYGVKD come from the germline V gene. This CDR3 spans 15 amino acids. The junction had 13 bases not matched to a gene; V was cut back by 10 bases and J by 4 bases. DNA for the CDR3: TGTGCCACCGTGGGTTCCGGGACTAGCGTTTACGAGCAGTACTTC. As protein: CATVGSGTSVYEQYF.

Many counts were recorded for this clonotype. CDR3 sequence reads: CASSYERGETQYF. The DNA for the CDR3 is TGTGCCAGCAGTTATGAACGGGGGGAGACCCAGTACTTC. The chain is built from TRBV6-5 and TRBJ2-5, with TRBD2 as a possible D gene (6 bases). The V end lost 3 bases, the J end lost 5 bases, and 10 bases lay between the germline ends. Germline CDR1 reads MNHEY; CDR2 reads SVGAGI. This CDR3 has 13 amino acids.

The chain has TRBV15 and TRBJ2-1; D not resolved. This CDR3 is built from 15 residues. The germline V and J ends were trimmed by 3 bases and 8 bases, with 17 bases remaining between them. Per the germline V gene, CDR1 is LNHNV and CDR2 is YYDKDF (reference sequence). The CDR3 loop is CATSRAATLEDEQFF. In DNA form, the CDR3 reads TGTGCCACCAGCAGGGCAGCTACTCTTGAGGATGAGCAGTTCTTC.

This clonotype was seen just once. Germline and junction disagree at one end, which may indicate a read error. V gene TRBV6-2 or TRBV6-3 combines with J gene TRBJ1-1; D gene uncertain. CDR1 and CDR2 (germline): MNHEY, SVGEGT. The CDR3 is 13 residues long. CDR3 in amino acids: CASSYWVLTETFF. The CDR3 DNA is TGTGCCAGCAGTTACTGGGTGTTGACTGAAACTTTCTTT.

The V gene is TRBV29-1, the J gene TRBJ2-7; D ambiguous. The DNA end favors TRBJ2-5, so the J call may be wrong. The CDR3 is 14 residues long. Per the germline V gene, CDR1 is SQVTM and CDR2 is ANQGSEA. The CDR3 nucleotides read TGCAGCGTTGAAGATGATACCCTATCGGAGACCCAGTACTTC. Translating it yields CSVEDDTLSETQYF.

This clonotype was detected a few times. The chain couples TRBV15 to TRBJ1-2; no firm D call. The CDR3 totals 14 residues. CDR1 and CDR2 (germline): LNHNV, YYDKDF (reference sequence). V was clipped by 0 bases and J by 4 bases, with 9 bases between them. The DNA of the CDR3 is TGTGCCACCAGCAGAGATAAGGGCAGCTATGGCTACACCTTC. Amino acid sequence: CATSRDKGSYGYTF.

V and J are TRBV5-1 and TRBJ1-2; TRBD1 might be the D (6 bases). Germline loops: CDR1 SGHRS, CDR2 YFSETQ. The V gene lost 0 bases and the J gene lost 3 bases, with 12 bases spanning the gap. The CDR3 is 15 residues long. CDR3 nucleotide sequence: TGCGCCAGCAGCTTGGAGCCCAGGGGCGACTATGGCTACACCTTC. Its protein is CASSLEPRGDYGYTF.

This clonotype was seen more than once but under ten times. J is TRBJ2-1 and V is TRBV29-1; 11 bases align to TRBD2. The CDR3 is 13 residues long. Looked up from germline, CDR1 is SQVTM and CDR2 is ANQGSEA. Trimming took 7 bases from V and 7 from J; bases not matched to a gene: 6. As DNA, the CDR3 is TGCAGCGGCGAGACTAGCGGGAAGAATGAGCAGTTCTTC. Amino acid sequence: CSGETSGKNEQFF.

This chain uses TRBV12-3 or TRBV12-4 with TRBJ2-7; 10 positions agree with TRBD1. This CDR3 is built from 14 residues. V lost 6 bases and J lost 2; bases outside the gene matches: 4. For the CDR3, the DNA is TGTGCCAGCAGCCGACAGGGGGCCCCCTACGAGCAGTACTTC. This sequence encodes CASSRQGAPYEQYF.

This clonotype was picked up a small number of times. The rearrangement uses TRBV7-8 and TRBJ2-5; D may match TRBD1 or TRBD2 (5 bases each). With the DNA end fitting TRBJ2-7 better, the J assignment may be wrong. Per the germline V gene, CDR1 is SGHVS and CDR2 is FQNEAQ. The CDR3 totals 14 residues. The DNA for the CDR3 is TGTGCCAGCAGCTTAGCCGTATCGGGGCTCGAGCAGTACTTC. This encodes CASSLAVSGLEQYF.

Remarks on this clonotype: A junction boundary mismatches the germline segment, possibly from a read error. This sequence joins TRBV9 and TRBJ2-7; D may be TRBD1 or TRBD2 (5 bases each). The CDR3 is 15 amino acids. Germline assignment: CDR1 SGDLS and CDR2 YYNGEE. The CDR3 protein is CASSVGDLSSYGQYF. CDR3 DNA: TGTGCCAGCAGCGTAGGGGACCTTAGCTCCTACGGGCAGTACTTC.

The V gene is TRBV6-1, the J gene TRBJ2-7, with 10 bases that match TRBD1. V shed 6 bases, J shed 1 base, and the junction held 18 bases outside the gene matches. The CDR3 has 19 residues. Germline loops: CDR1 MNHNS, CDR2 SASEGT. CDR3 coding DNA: TGTGCCAGCAGCGTCCGGGACAGGGGAAGTTTAATTTTGTCCTACGAGCAGTACTTC. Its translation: CASSVRDRGSLILSYEQYF.

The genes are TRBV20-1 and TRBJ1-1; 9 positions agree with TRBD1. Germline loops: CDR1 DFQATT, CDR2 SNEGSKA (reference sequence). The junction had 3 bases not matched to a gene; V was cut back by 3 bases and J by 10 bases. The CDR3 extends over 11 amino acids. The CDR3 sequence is CSARGQGGAFF. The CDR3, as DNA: TGCAGTGCTAGGGGACAGGGAGGAGCTTTCTTT.

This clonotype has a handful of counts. Written as DNA, the CDR3 is TGTGCCACCAGTGCCTTAGGGCCGGTGGCAGAGACCCAGTACTTC. Residues: CATSALGPVAETQYF. This chain joins TRBV24-1 and TRBJ2-5; D unclear. The CDR3 is 15 residues long. Trimming cost V 5 bases and J 4 bases, with 16 bases left between them. Germline assignment: CDR1 KGHDR and CDR2 SFDVKD.

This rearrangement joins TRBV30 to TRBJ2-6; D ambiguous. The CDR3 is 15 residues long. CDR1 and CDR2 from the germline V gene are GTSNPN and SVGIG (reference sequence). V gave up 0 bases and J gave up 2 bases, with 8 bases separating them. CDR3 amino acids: CAWSVLGTGANVLTF. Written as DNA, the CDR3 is TGTGCCTGGAGTGTCTTGGGGACTGGGGCCAACGTCCTGACTTTC.